The TCR beta chain described here comes from a study of identical twins. Overall study findings and caveats: The presence of invariant MAIT and iNKT cells could partly confound analyses of zero-insertion sequences. Surplus twin overlap in beta out-of-frame sequences was less pronounced.

As concerns this clonotype: Antigen unknown.

The CDR3 spans 14 residues. Germline-derived CDR1 and CDR2 are SGHRS and YFSETQ. V gave up 0 bases and J gave up 6 bases, with 12 bases separating them. With template switching, a universal primer site was added, and the cDNA carried unique molecular identifiers. MiXCR was run by TCRdb on the 5' RACE reads, yielding one entry per CDR3 protein. The sample carries 450,000 or so distinct CDR3 sequences, approximately 17% recorded once. The TCR originated in a man aged 50 or older in good health. What was sequenced was naive T cells sorted from blood. V and J are TRBV5-1 and TRBJ1-1; D not resolved. CDR3 residues: CASSLEAGMAEAFF. The CDR3 DNA follows: TGCGCCAGCAGCTTGGAGGCGGGTATGGCTGAAGCTTTCTTT.